The 9 T cell receptor beta chains in this list originate from one sample, sequenced in a study of vaccination and CD4 T cells after COVID-19. No antigens are known for them. Treatment denoted: roughly ten-day PBMC culture with coronavirus spike peptide pools or control peptides (ViraFEST assay). The Oncomine TCR Beta short-read assay generated sequence data from the DNA of cultured CD4+ T cells. TCRdb analysed the PCR reads with MiXCR anew, one entry per CDR3 protein. The table includes 25,000 or so distinct CDR3 sequences, around 40% detected once. The material sequenced was CD4+ T cells from blood, cultured in vitro. The receptors come from a human donor who had recovered from COVID-19.

The chain carries TRBV10-3 and TRBJ1-1; D gene ambiguous. This CDR3 contains 13 residues. Deletions cut 4 bases from V and 1 base from J, with 7 bases between. Germline assignment: CDR1 ENHRY and CDR2 SYGVKD. CDR3 in amino acids: CAISAFRNTEAFF. In DNA, the CDR3 is TGTGCCATCAGTGCGTTCAGGAACACTGAAGCTTTCTTT.

The V call is TRBV6-5, the J call TRBJ1-2; 9 bases fit TRBD1. The CDR3 extends over 15 amino acids. From germline, CDR1 is MNHEY and CDR2 SVGAGI. The J segment lost 4 bases and the V segment lost 0 bases, leaving 3 bases of the junction unmatched. The CDR3 region is CASSYSGTGLYGYTF. The CDR3 DNA sequence: TGTGCCAGCAGTTACTCCGGGACAGGGCTCTATGGCTACACCTTC.

This rearrangement joins TRBV2 to TRBJ1-5; perhaps TRBD1 as D (5 bases). V was clipped by 6 bases and J by 3 bases, with 12 bases between them. The V gene's germline CDR1 is SNHLY and CDR2 FYNNEI. The CDR3 runs to 14 residues. CDR3 protein: CASSEQGANQPQHF. DNA for the CDR3: TGTGCCAGCAGCGAACAAGGGGCCAATCAGCCCCAGCATTTT.

The chain couples TRBV6-1 to TRBJ1-5; a possible D gene is TRBD1 (5 bases). The CDR3 covers 17 residues. Germline V CDR1 and CDR2: MNHNS, SASEGT. Trimming stripped 2 bases from V and 5 bases from J, with 19 bases between. In DNA, the CDR3 is TGTGCCAGCAGTGAATCCGGCGGGGGTAATGGGTATCAGCCCCAGCATTTT. Residues: CASSESGGGNGYQPQHF.

The V call is TRBV27, the J call TRBJ2-3; D is unclear. V dropped 5 bases and J dropped 0 bases, with 12 bases sitting between them. Germline assignment: CDR1 MNHEY and CDR2 SMNVEV (reference sequence). This CDR3 contains 15 residues. CDR3 sequence reads: CASSPRTTSTDTQYF. CDR3 nucleotide sequence: TGTGCCAGCAGTCCCCGGACGACTAGCACAGATACGCAGTATTTT.

The chain recombines TRBV28 with TRBJ2-7; D is ambiguous. CDR1 and CDR2 from the germline V gene are MDHEN and SYDVKM. The V gene lost 3 bases and the J gene lost 2 bases, with 11 bases spanning the gap. The CDR3 is 14 amino acids. The CDR3: CASSLDSGAYEQYF. The CDR3 DNA is TGTGCCAGCAGTTTGGATTCAGGAGCCTACGAGCAGTACTTC.

This clonotype was recorded a few times. The genes are TRBV6-1 and TRBJ1-5, with 8 bases fitting TRBD1. Germline-derived CDR1 and CDR2 are MNHNS and SASEGT. The CDR3 is made up of 15 amino acids. V lost 6 bases and J lost 9; bases outside the gene matches: 13. CDR3 protein: CASRAGQATVMPQHF. CDR3 DNA sequence: TGTGCCAGCAGAGCGGGACAGGCCACAGTCATGCCCCAGCATTTT.

V is TRBV11-2 and J is TRBJ2-5; 13 nucleotides align to TRBD2. V dropped 5 bases and J dropped 4; count of bases not matched to a gene: 10. The CDR3 is 17 residues long. Per the germline V gene, CDR1 is SGHAT and CDR2 is FQNNGV. The DNA of the CDR3 is TGTGCCAGCAGCCCACTAGCGGGAGGGTCCGGTCGAGAGACCCAGTACTTC. This translates into CASSPLAGGSGRETQYF.

The chain has TRBV7-6 and TRBJ2-7; no definite D call. The CDR3 spans 15 residues. Germline CDR1 SGHVS, CDR2 FNYEAQ. V lost 2 bases, J lost 7 bases, and 18 bases lay in between. CDR3 sequence (DNA): TGTGCCAGCAGCTTAAATCCCCTTGCCTTGAGGGAGCAGTACTTC. Its protein is CASSLNPLALREQYF.